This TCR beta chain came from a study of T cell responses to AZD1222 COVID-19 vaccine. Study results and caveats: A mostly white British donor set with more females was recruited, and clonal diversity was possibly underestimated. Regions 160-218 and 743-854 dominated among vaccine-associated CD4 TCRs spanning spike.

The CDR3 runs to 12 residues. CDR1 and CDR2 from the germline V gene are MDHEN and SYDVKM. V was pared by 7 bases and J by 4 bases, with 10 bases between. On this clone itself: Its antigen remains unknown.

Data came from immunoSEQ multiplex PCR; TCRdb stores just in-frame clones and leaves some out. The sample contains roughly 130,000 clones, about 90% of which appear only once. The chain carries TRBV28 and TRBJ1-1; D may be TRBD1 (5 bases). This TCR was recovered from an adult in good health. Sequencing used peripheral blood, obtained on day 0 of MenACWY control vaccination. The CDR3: CASKIRVTEAFF. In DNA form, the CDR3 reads TGTGCCAGCAAGATCAGGGTCACTGAAGCTTTCTTT.